The 9 T cell receptor beta chains presented below share a single source sample, sequenced in a study of CD8 T cell repertoires and HIV-1 epitope variants. Produced via immunoSEQ multiplex PCR; TCRdb's table is partial and in-frame only. This table holds some 5,600 clones, about 65% found once. No antigens are known for them. The specimen sequenced was cultured CD8+ T cells derived from PBMCs. The origin of the receptors is a male donor with HIV.

Relative to its sample, this clone is large. The chain couples TRBV7-9 to TRBJ2-7; maybe TRBD2 (6 bases). The CDR3 has 12 amino acids. V was cut by 2 bases and J by 6 bases, with 8 bases left in between. Per germline, CDR1 SEHNR and CDR2 FQNEAQ (reference sequence). Here the CDR3 reads CASSLRAGEQYF. DNA of the CDR3: TGTGCCAGCAGCTTACGAGCGGGCGAGCAGTACTTC. Filled out from reference TRBV7-9 and TRBJ2-7, the complete variable domain reads DTGVSQNPRHKITKRGQNVTFRCDPISEHNRLYWYRQTLGQGPEFLTYFQNEAQLEKSRLLSDRFSAERPKGSFSTLEIQRTEQGDSAMYLCASSLRAGEQYFGPGTRLTVT.

This chain joins TRBV2 and TRBJ1-6, with no clear D. Looked up from germline, CDR1 is SNHLY and CDR2 is FYNNEI. The V end lost 4 bases, the J end lost 7 bases, and 11 bases lay between the germline ends. CDR3 length: 14 amino acids. The CDR3 DNA is TGTGCCAGCAGTGTCGGGGAAAGGAATTCACCCCTCCACTTT. It translates to CASSVGERNSPLHF. Using reference TRBV2 and TRBJ1-6 for the parts outside the CDR3, the full variable domain is EPEVTQTPSHQVTQMGQEVILRCVPISNHLYFYWYRQILGQKVEFLVSFYNNEISEKSEIFDDQFSVERPDGSNFTLKIRSTKLEDSAMYFCASSVGERNSPLHFGNGTRLTVT.

This rearrangement joins TRBV30 to TRBJ2-1, with TRBD2 as a possible D gene (6 bases). Trimming cost V 4 bases and J 9 bases, with 25 bases left between them. CDR1 GTSNPN and CDR2 SVGIG come from the germline V gene (reference sequence). The CDR3 consists of 16 residues. This CDR3 is CAWIPRPAGPRGEQFF. The CDR3 DNA is TGTGCCTGGATCCCGAGGCCGGCGGGGCCCCGGGGTGAGCAGTTCTTC.

V usage is TRBV6-1 and J usage is TRBJ1-4; 10 bases line up with TRBD1. The CDR3 sequence is 14 residues long. Per germline, CDR1 MNHNS and CDR2 SASEGT. V was pared by 6 bases and J by 5 bases, with 3 bases of the junction left unmatched. This chain's CDR3 is CASRRDRGNEKLFF. DNA for the CDR3: TGTGCCAGCAGAAGGGACAGGGGAAATGAAAAACTGTTTTTT.

The chain couples TRBV19 to TRBJ2-2; 7 bases are shared with TRBD1. In germline, CDR1 is LNHDA, CDR2 SQIVND (reference sequence). Trimming took 1 base from V and 4 from J; bases not matched to a gene: 12. This CDR3 has 18 amino acids. The CDR3 spells CASSIALGEGAFTGELFF. The DNA of the CDR3 is TGTGCCAGTAGTATAGCCCTTGGAGAGGGGGCCTTCACCGGGGAGCTGTTTTTT.

This chain links TRBV19 with TRBJ1-1, with 9 bases fitting TRBD1. Germline V gene lookup returns CDR1 LNHDA and CDR2 SQIVND (reference sequence). CDR3 length equals 14 residues. J lost 4 bases, V lost 5 bases, and 5 bases had no gene match. In DNA, the CDR3 is TGTGCCAGTAGTTCCGGGACAGGGATCACTGAAGCTTTCTTT. It is translated as CASSSGTGITEAFF.

The J gene is TRBJ1-4, the V gene TRBV10-3, with D perhaps matching TRBD1 (6 bases). Deletions cut 0 bases from V and 6 bases from J, with 11 bases between. Germline V gene data show CDR1 as ENHRY and CDR2 as SYGVKD. CDR3 length equals 15 residues. CDR3 sequence reads: CAISESQGWDEKLFF. The DNA for the CDR3 is TGTGCCATCAGTGAGTCGCAGGGGTGGGATGAAAAACTGTTTTTT.

A note on this clone: Mismatch with germline at one junction end may stem from a read error. The chain joins TRBV7-8 to TRBJ2-3; D unresolved. The CDR3 spans 13 residues. CDR1 is SGHVS and CDR2 is FQNEAQ in the germline V gene. In DNA form, the CDR3 reads TGTGCCAGCAGCACCATTGGCACGGATACGCAGTATTTT. This translates into CASSTIGTDTQYF. The whole variable domain, remainder taken from reference TRBV7-8 and TRBJ2-3, is GAGVSQSPRYKVAKRGQDVALRCDPISGHVSLFWYQQALGQGPEFLTYFQNEAQLDKSGLPSDRFFAERPEGSVSTLKIQRTQQEDSAVYLCASSTIGTDTQYFGPGTRLTVL.

The V call is TRBV27, the J call TRBJ1-5; the D is unclear. This CDR3 spans 13 amino acids. Germline V CDR1 and CDR2: MNHEY, SMNVEV (reference sequence). V was cut by 10 bases and J by 4 bases, with 14 bases left in between. Here the CDR3 DNA reads TGTGCCACCTCCCCATGGGTAAATCAGCCCCAGCATTTT. It yields the protein CATSPWVNQPQHF.